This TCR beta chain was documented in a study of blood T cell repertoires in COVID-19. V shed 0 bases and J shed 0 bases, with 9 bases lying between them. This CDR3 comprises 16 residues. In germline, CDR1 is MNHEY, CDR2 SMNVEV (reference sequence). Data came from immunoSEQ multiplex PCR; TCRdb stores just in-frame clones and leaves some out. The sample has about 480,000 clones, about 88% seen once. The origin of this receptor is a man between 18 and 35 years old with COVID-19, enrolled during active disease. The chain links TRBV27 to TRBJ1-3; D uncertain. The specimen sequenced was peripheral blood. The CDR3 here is CASSLSIGYSGNTIYF. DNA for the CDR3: TGTGCCAGCAGTTTATCGATCGGGTACTCTGGAAACACCATATATTTT.